Presented here are 5 T cell receptor beta chains from one specimen sequenced in a study of CDR3 diversity in severe acne. TCRdb passed the PCR reads through MiXCR, listing each CDR3 protein once. The sample records over 70,000 distinct CDR3 sequences, 51% being singletons. Sequencing input: blood. All receptors derive from a male donor in good health, without acne.

This chain links TRBV20-1 with TRBJ2-1, with a weak D call TRBD2 (6 bases). CDR1 is DFQATT and CDR2 is SNEGSKA in the germline V gene (reference sequence). V was trimmed by 8 bases and J by 6 bases, leaving 14 bases between them. The CDR3 extends over 12 amino acids. The CDR3 DNA reads TGCAGTCCAAGCGACGGGGGCAATGAGCAGTTCTTC. Amino acid sequence: CSPSDGGNEQFF.

The CDR3 region is CSAPNEDRGNYGYTYNEQFF. CDR3 coding DNA: TGCAGTGCTCCAAACGAGGACAGGGGGAACTATGGCTACACCTACAATGAGCAGTTCTTC. This rearrangement joins TRBV20-1 to TRBJ2-1; 10 nucleotides line up with TRBD1. Looked up from germline, CDR1 is DFQATT and CDR2 is SNEGSKA (reference sequence). Germline trimming cut 5 bases from V and 2 bases from J; bases unmatched to any gene: 21. This CDR3 has 20 amino acids.

This clonotype was counted many times. V and J are TRBV18 and TRBJ1-2; D uncertain. V was clipped by 2 bases and J by 1 base, with 11 bases between them. Per germline, CDR1 KGHSH and CDR2 LQKENI. The CDR3 spans 15 residues. CDR3 DNA sequence: TGTGCCAGCTCACCAGAGACGGGCTTTAACTATGGCTACACCTTC. Its translation: CASSPETGFNYGYTF.

The chain joins TRBV28 to TRBJ1-4, with D perhaps matching TRBD1 (5 bases). V shed 5 bases and J shed 7 bases, with 14 bases lying between them. This CDR3 is built from 14 residues. Looked up from germline, CDR1 is MDHEN and CDR2 is SYDVKM. Here the CDR3 DNA reads TGTGCCAGCAGTCAGACAGTATTTAGTGAAAAACTGTTTTTT. This translates into CASSQTVFSEKLFF.

CDR3 bases: TGTGCCAGCCGGGGAGACAGCAATCAGCCCCAGCATTTT. Translating gives CASRGDSNQPQHF. The genes are TRBV2 and TRBJ1-5; D unclear. Trimming removed 8 bases from V and 1 base from J, with 9 bases in between. This CDR3 comprises 13 residues. Germline CDR1 and CDR2: SNHLY and FYNNEI.